The present T cell receptor (beta chain) was sequenced within a study of brain T cells in children with intractable seizures. The CDR3 is 15 residues long. The germline gives CDR1 DFQATT, CDR2 SNEGSKA (reference sequence). The V end lost 3 bases, the J end lost 3 bases, and 17 bases lay between the germline ends. Details on this clone: Its antigen is as yet unknown.

Using immunoSEQ multiplex PCR, the repertoire was profiled, and TCRdb retains in-frame clones only, with some absent. This table holds around 340,000 clones, 93% found once. Described time point: blood from clinic visit 5 months post-surgery; TSC patient then seizure free. Only cases whose brain tissue showed the highest T cell transcript signatures were sequenced. Study-wide results and caveats: Pre-surgery blood may have been undersampled, hiding some clones.

The chain recombines TRBV20-1 with TRBJ1-1; D might be TRBD1 (5 bases). This TCR derives from a boy under three years old with tuberous sclerosis and intractable seizures. The material sequenced was peripheral blood, taken less than 6 months after surgery. CDR3 nucleotide sequence: TGCAGTGCTAGTAATCTGGCAGGGTGGGACACTGAAGCTTTCTTT. Its translation is CSASNLAGWDTEAFF.